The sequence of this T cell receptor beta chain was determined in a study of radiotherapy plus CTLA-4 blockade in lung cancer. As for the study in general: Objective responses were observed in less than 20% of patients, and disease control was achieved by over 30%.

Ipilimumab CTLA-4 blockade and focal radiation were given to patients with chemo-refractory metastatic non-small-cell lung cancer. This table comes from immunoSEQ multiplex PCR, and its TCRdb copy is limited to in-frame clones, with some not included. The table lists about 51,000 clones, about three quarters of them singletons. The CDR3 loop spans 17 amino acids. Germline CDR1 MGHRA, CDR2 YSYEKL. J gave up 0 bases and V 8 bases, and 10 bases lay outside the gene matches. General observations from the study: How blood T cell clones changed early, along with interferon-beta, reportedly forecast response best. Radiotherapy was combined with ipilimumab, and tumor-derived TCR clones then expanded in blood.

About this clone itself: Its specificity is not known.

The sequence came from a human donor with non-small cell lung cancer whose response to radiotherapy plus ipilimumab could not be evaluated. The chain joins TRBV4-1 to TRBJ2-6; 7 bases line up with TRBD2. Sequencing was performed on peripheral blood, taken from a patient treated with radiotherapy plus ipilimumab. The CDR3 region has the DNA TGCGCCAGCGCCTATAGGGCGGGGGACTCTGGGGCCAACGTCCTGACTTTC. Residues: CASAYRAGDSGANVLTF.